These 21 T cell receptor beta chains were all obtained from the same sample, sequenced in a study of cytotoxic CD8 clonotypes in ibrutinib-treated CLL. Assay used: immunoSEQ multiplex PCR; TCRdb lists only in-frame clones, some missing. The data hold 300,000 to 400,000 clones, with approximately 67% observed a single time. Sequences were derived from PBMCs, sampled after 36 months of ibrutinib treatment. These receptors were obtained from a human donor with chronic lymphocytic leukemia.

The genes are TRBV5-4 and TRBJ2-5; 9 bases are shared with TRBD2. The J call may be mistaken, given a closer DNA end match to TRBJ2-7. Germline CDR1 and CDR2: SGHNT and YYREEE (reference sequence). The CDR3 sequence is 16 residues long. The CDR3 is CASSSHPGTSSLEQYF. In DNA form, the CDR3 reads TGTGCCAGCAGCTCCCATCCCGGGACTAGCTCTCTCGAGCAGTACTTC.

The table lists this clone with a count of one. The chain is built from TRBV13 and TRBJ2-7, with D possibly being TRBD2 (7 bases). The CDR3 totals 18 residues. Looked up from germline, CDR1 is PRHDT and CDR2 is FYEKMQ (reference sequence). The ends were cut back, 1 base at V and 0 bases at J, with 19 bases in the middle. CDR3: CASSLVLGGGTDSYEQYF. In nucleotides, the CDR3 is TGTGCCAGCAGCTTAGTTCTGGGGGGGGGCACAGACTCCTACGAGCAGTACTTC.

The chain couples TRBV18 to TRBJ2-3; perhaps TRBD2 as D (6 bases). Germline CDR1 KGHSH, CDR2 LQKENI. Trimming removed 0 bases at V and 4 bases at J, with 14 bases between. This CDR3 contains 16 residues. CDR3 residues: CASSPPTRTTADTQYF. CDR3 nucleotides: TGTGCCAGCTCACCACCCACCCGGACTACAGCAGATACGCAGTATTTT. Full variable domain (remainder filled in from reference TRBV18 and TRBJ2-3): NAGVMQNPRHLVRRRGQEARLRCSPMKGHSHVYWYRQLPEEGLKFMVYLQKENIIDESGMPKERFSAEFPKEGPSILRIQQVVRGDSAAYFCASSPPTRTTADTQYFGPGTRLTVL.

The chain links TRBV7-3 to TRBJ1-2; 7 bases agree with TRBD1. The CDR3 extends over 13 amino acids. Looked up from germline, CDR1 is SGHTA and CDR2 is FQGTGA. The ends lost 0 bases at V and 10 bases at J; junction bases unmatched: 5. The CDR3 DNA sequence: TGTGCCAGCAGCTTAACCGGACAGGAGTACTACACCTTC. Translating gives CASSLTGQEYYTF.

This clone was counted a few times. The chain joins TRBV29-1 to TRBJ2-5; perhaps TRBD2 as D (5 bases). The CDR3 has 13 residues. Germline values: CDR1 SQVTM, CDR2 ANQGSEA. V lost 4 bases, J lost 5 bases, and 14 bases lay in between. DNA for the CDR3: TGCAGCGTTGGGCGGGCTCTGGGGGAGACCCAGTACTTC. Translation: CSVGRALGETQYF.

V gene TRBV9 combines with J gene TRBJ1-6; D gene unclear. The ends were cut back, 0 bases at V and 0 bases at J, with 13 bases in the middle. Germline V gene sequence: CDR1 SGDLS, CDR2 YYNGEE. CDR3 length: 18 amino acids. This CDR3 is CASSVGGSQSSYNSPLHF. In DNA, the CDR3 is TGTGCCAGCAGCGTAGGAGGCAGCCAAAGCTCCTATAATTCACCCCTCCACTTT.

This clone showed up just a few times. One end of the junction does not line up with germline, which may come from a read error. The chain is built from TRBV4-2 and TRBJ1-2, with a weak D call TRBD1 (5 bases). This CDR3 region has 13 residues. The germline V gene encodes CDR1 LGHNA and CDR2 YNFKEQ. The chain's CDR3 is CASSQVGERGFVF. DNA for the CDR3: TGTGCCAGCAGCCAAGTGGGTGAGAGGGGCTTCGTCTTC.

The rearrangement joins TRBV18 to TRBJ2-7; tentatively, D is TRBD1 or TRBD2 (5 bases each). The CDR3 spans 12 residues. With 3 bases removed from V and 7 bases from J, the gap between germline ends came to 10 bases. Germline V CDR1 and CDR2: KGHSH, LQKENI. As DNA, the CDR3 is TGTGCCAGCTCACCCGGGGCTGGTGAGCAGTACTTC. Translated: CASSPGAGEQYF.

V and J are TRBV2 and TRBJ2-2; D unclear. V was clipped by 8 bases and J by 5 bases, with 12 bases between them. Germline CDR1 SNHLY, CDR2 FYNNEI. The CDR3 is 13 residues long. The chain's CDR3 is CASAKRYTGELFF. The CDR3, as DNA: TGTGCCAGCGCCAAGAGGTATACCGGGGAGCTGTTTTTT.

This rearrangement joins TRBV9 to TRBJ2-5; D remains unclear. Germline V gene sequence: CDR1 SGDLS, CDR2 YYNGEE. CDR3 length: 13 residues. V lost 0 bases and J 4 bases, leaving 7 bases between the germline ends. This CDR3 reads CASSVDLVETQYF. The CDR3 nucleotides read TGTGCCAGCAGCGTAGATTTGGTAGAGACCCAGTACTTC.

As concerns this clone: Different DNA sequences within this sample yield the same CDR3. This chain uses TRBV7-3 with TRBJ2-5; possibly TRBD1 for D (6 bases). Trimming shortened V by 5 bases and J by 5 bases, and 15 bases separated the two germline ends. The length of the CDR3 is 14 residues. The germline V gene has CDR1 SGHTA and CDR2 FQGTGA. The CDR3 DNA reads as TGTGCCAGCAGCCTTACAGGGTCGGGGGAGACCCAGTACTTC. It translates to CASSLTGSGETQYF.

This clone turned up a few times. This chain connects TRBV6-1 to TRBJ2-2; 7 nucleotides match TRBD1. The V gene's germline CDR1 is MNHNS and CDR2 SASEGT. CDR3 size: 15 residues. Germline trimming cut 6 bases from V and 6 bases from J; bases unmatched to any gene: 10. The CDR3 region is CASRTGIGIAGELFF. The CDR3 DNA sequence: TGTGCCAGCAGGACAGGGATAGGAATAGCCGGGGAGCTGTTTTTT.

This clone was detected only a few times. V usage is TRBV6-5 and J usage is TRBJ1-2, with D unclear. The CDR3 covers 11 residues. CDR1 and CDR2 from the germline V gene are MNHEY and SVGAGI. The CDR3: CVAWGAAGYTF. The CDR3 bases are TGTGTCGCCTGGGGTGCGGCTGGCTACACCTTC.

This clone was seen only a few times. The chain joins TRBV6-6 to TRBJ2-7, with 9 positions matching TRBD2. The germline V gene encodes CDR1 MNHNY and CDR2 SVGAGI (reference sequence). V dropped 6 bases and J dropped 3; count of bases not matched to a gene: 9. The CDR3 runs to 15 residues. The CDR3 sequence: CASRSVSGGLYEQYF. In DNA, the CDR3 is TGTGCCAGCAGGTCTGTTAGCGGGGGACTCTACGAGCAGTACTTC.

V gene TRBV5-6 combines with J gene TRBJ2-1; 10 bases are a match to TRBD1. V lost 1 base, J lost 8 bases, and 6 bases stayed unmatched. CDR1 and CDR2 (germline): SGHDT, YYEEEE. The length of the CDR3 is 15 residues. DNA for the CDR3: TGTGCCAGCAGCTTGTTTGACAGGGGGCCGGATGAGCAGTTCTTC. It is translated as CASSLFDRGPDEQFF. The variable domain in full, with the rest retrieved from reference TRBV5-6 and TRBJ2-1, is DAGVTQSPTHLIKTRGQQVTLRCSPKSGHDTVSWYQQALGQGPQFIFQYYEEEERQRGNFPDRFSGHQFPNYSSELNVNALLLGDSALYLCASSLFDRGPDEQFFGPGTRLTVL.

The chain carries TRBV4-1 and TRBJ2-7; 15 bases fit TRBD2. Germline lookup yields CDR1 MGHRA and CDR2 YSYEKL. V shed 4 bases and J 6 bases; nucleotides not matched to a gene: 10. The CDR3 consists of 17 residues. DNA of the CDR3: TGCGCCAGCAGCCGGACTAGCGGGAGGGCAATAGTCCCCGAGCAGTACTTC. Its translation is CASSRTSGRAIVPEQYF.

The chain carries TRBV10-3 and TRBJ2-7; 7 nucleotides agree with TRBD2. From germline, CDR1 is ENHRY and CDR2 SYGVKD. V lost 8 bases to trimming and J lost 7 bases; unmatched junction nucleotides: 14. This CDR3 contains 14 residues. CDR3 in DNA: TGTGCCATCGCGGGGGTAGCGCGGGACTCTGAGCAGTACTTC. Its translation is CAIAGVARDSEQYF.

This chain's CDR3 is CASSFRGGNTGELFF. The CDR3 DNA sequence: TGTGCCAGCAGTTTCCGCGGGGGAAACACCGGGGAGCTGTTTTTT. V usage is TRBV27 and J usage is TRBJ2-2; TRBD2 agrees at 7 bases. J gave up 2 bases and V 3 bases, and 3 bases lay outside the gene matches. CDR3 length: 15 residues. The germline CDR1 and CDR2 sequences are MNHEY and SMNVEV (reference sequence).

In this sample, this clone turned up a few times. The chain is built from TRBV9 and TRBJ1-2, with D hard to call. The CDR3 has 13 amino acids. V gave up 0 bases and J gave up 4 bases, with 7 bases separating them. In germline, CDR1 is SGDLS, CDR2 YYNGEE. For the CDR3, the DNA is TGTGCCAGCAGCGTAGAGGGCAGCTATGGCTACACCTTC. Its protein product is CASSVEGSYGYTF.

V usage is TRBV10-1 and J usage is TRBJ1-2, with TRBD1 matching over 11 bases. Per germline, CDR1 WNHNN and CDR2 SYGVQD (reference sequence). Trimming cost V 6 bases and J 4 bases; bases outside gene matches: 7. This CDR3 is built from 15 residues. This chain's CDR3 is CASRDRGLWAYGYTF. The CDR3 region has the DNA TGCGCCAGCAGGGACAGGGGGCTCTGGGCCTATGGCTACACCTTC.

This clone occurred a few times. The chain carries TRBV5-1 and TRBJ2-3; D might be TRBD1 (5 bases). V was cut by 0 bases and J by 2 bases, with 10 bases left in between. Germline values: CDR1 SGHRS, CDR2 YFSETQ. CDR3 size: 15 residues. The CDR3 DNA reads TGCGCCAGCAGCTTGGTTCCAGGGCCCACAGATACGCAGTATTTT. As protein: CASSLVPGPTDTQYF.